Following are 20 T cell receptor beta chains from one sample sequenced in a study of sequential checkpoint blockade in melanoma. Treatment described: randomized to nivolumab then ipilimumab (arm A) or the reverse (arm B). The table came from immunoSEQ multiplex PCR; TCRdb's copy has only in-frame clones and leaves some out. The sample yields 2,500 to 4,000 clones, 15% to 20% seen once. Material: tumor tissue (inferred from file names), obtained from a patient given nivolumab and ipilimumab in sequence. The receptors derive from a human donor with melanoma.

This clone was found a few times. The DNA for the CDR3 is TGTGCCAGCAGTTCAAGCGTCCTTCCACGGGGACTGTTTTTT. Amino acids: CASSSSVLPRGLFF. The chain has TRBV28 and TRBJ1-4; D not resolved. V lost 4 bases and J 13 bases, leaving 19 bases between the germline ends. Germline V gene sequence: CDR1 MDHEN, CDR2 SYDVKM. The CDR3 contains 14 residues.

This clone was found a few times. CDR3 nucleotide sequence: TGTGCCAGCAGCTTAGAGGGGGGTGCAGATACGCAGTATTTT. This gives the protein CASSLEGGADTQYF. The rearrangement uses TRBV11-3 and TRBJ2-3; weak D call: TRBD2 (6 bases). Germline V gene data show CDR1 as SGHNT and CDR2 as YENEEA. This CDR3 is built from 14 residues. V was clipped by 0 bases and J by 4 bases, with 8 bases between them.

The table lists this clone with a few counts. CDR3 residues: CASSIGAGWNTEAFF. In DNA form, the CDR3 reads TGTGCCAGTAGTATAGGGGCAGGGTGGAACACTGAAGCTTTCTTT. V usage is TRBV19 and J usage is TRBJ1-1, with D tentatively TRBD1 (5 bases). The germline V and J ends were trimmed by 1 base and 1 base, with 10 bases remaining between them. This CDR3 is built from 15 residues. The germline V gene has CDR1 LNHDA and CDR2 SQIVND (reference sequence). The full variable domain, its missing parts supplied by reference TRBV19 and TRBJ1-1, is DGGITQSPKYLFRKEGQNVTLSCEQNLNHDAMYWYRQDPGQGLRLIYYSQIVNDFQKGDIAEGYSVSREKKESFPLTVTSAQKNPTAFYLCASSIGAGWNTEAFFGQGTRLTVV.

This chain links TRBV6-8 with TRBJ1-4; 9 nucleotides agree with TRBD1. This CDR3 region has 15 residues. V shed 5 bases and J 7 bases; nucleotides not matched to a gene: 8. CDR1 is MNHGY and CDR2 is SAAAGT in the germline V gene. The CDR3 here is CASSDVTGGGEKLFF. CDR3 in DNA: TGTGCCAGCAGTGACGTGACAGGGGGAGGTGAAAAACTGTTTTTT.

This clone was seen at least ten times. V gene TRBV11-3 combines with J gene TRBJ1-1, with D maybe TRBD1 (5 bases). Trimming removed 0 bases at V and 4 bases at J, with 12 bases between. The V gene's germline CDR1 is SGHNT and CDR2 YENEEA. CDR3 size: 15 residues. Here the CDR3 DNA reads TGTGCCAGCAGCTTAGAAGCGGTGGGGGGCACTGAAGCTTTCTTT. Protein sequence: CASSLEAVGGTEAFF.

The chain has TRBV6-8 and TRBJ2-7; D perhaps matches TRBD1 (6 bases). The CDR3 sequence is 15 residues long. V gave up 6 bases and J gave up 3 bases, with 18 bases separating them. Germline lookup yields CDR1 MNHGY and CDR2 SAAAGT. CDR3 DNA: TGTGCCAGCAGAGACAGGTCCGGCCAGAGCTACGAGCAGTACTTC. Translation: CASRDRSGQSYEQYF.

J is TRBJ1-6 and V is TRBV29-1; TRBD1 matches 8 bases. There are 14 residues in the CDR3. Losses at the gene ends were 2 bases for V and 12 bases for J; bases not matched to a gene: 9. Germline CDR1 SQVTM, CDR2 ANQGSEA. This CDR3 reads CSVEIDRGLLPLHF. The CDR3 DNA follows: TGCAGCGTTGAAATTGACAGGGGCCTGTTACCCCTCCACTTT.

This clone was counted only a few times. The CDR3 spells CASSSPGTGDSTEAFF. The CDR3 DNA reads TGTGCCAGCAGTTCCCCCGGGACAGGGGATAGCACTGAAGCTTTCTTT. J is TRBJ1-1 and V is TRBV6-8; 10 bases fit TRBD1. CDR1 is MNHGY, CDR2 SAAAGT, per germline. With V trimmed by 4 bases and J by 4 bases, 9 bases remained unmatched. The length of the CDR3 is 16 residues.

This clone was found many times. The chain links TRBV11-3 to TRBJ2-7, with D perhaps TRBD2 (5 bases). Germline assignment: CDR1 SGHNT and CDR2 YENEEA. The CDR3 runs 14 residues. The germline V and J ends were trimmed by 3 bases and 2 bases, with 11 bases remaining between them. CDR3 region: CASSLWGDPYEQYF. CDR3 in DNA: TGTGCCAGCAGCTTGTGGGGAGATCCCTACGAGCAGTACTTC. Drawing the rest from reference TRBV11-3 and TRBJ2-7, the complete variable domain is EAGVVQSPRYKIIEKKQPVAFWCNPISGHNTLYWYLQNLGQGPELLIRYENEEAVDDSQLPKDRFSAERLKGVDSTLKIQPAELGDSAVYLCASSLWGDPYEQYFGPGTRLTVT.

The chain carries TRBV28 and TRBJ1-3; 10 nucleotides agree with TRBD1. This CDR3 is 15 amino acids long. CDR1 is MDHEN and CDR2 is SYDVKM in the germline V gene. V lost 4 bases, J lost 4 bases, and 4 bases stayed unmatched. For the CDR3, the DNA is TGTGCCAGCAGTTATGGGACAGGGGTCGGAAACACCATATATTTT. Protein: CASSYGTGVGNTIYF.

This clone has a handful of counts. The chain has TRBV30 and TRBJ2-7, with D possibly matching TRBD2 (6 bases). Trimming took off 1 base at V and 3 bases at J, with 16 bases between the two ends. Germline lookup yields CDR1 GTSNPN and CDR2 SVGIG (reference sequence). This CDR3 contains 15 residues. CDR3 loop: CAWSASAGLIYEQYF. CDR3 sequence (DNA): TGTGCCTGGAGTGCGAGTGCGGGGCTCATCTACGAGCAGTACTTC.

The rearrangement joins TRBV5-1 to TRBJ2-1, with 8 bases lining up with TRBD1. The CDR3 is 14 amino acids. CDR1 is SGHRS and CDR2 is YFSETQ in the germline V gene. V was clipped by 4 bases and J by 6 bases; unmatched bases: 6. CDR3 nucleotide sequence: TGCGCCAGCAGCCCTCCGACAGGGGCCAATGAGCAGTTCTTC. Translation gives CASSPPTGANEQFF.

By its share, this clone is medium-sized. The rearrangement joins TRBV6-8 to TRBJ2-7; D call uncertain. Trimming removed 8 bases from V and 3 bases from J, with 14 bases in between. CDR3 size: 13 residues. Germline V gene lookup returns CDR1 MNHGY and CDR2 SAAAGT. CDR3 loop: CASGESSRYEQYF. CDR3 nucleotides: TGTGCCAGCGGCGAGAGCAGCCGCTACGAGCAGTACTTC.

V gene TRBV28 combines with J gene TRBJ2-7, with a tentative D call TRBD1 (5 bases). The V end was cut by 8 bases, the J end by 2 bases, with 22 bases between. Germline CDR1 and CDR2: MDHEN and SYDVKM. The CDR3 runs 16 residues. CDR3 nucleotide sequence: TGTGCCAGCGGTCGAAAAGGGGCCCTTGGGACCTACGAGCAGTACTTC. It is translated as CASGRKGALGTYEQYF.

This clone turned up a few times. The chain combines TRBV28 with TRBJ2-3; D may match TRBD1 or TRBD2 (6 bases each). V was clipped by 4 bases and J by 2 bases, with 16 bases between them. The germline V gene has CDR1 MDHEN and CDR2 SYDVKM. The CDR3 is made up of 16 amino acids. CDR3 amino acids: CASSSTGRGATDTQYF. The CDR3 bases are TGTGCCAGCAGTTCTACTGGAAGGGGGGCCACAGATACGCAGTATTTT.

In its sample, this clone is medium-sized. CDR3 DNA sequence: TGTGCCAGCAGCGAAGCCACGGTCAAACTGTTTTTT. Its translation: CASSEATVKLFF. The chain joins TRBV9 to TRBJ1-4; D is uncertain. The germline V gene has CDR1 SGDLS and CDR2 YYNGEE. V was clipped by 3 bases and J by 11 bases, with 11 bases between them. This CDR3 region has 12 residues.

This clone was seen at least ten times. The chain joins TRBV11-3 to TRBJ2-3, with D maybe TRBD1 (6 bases). The CDR3 extends over 15 amino acids. The ends were cut back, 2 bases at V and 6 bases at J, with 15 bases in the middle. The germline V gene has CDR1 SGHNT and CDR2 YENEEA. CDR3 sequence (DNA): TGTGCCAGCAGCTTATTAACAGGGTGGTTGGATACGCAGTATTTT. Translating gives CASSLLTGWLDTQYF.

The chain is built from TRBV10-3 and TRBJ1-1, with D tentatively TRBD1 (6 bases). Between the trimmed V and J ends, which lost 1 base and 8 bases, there was a span of 8 bases. Per germline, CDR1 ENHRY and CDR2 SYGVKD. The CDR3 extends over 12 amino acids. CDR3 amino acids: CAISEFRGEAFF. CDR3 sequence (DNA): TGTGCCATCAGTGAGTTTAGGGGGGAAGCTTTCTTT.

The chain links TRBV19 to TRBJ2-2; 11 bases fit TRBD2. Germline-derived CDR1 and CDR2 are LNHDA and SQIVND (reference sequence). The CDR3 covers 15 residues. V lost 9 bases to trimming and J lost 4 bases; unmatched junction nucleotides: 7. The CDR3 spells CASRLAGGPTGELFF. CDR3 nucleotides: TGTGCCAGCCGATTAGCGGGGGGGCCCACCGGGGAGCTGTTTTTT. Full variable domain (remainder filled in from reference TRBV19 and TRBJ2-2): DGGITQSPKYLFRKEGQNVTLSCEQNLNHDAMYWYRQDPGQGLRLIYYSQIVNDFQKGDIAEGYSVSREKKESFPLTVTSAQKNPTAFYLCASRLAGGPTGELFFGEGSRLTVL.

A few counts support this clone. J is TRBJ2-2 and V is TRBV30; no clear D. Germline V lookup: CDR1 GTSNPN, CDR2 SVGIG (reference sequence). V was clipped by 3 bases and J by 0 bases, with 5 bases between them. The CDR3 runs to 13 residues. CDR3 nucleotide sequence: TGTGCCTGGAGATCTTCGAACACCGGGGAGCTGTTTTTT. Amino acids: CAWRSSNTGELFF. Supplemented by reference TRBV30 and TRBJ2-2, the full variable domain reads SQTIHQWPATLVQPVGSPLSLECTVEGTSNPNLYWYRQAAGRGLQLLFYSVGIGQISSEVPQNLSASRPQDRQFILSSKKLLLSDSGFYLCAWRSSNTGELFFGEGSRLTVL.